This is a list of T cell receptor beta chains from one sample in a study of a mutant IDH1 vaccine in newly diagnosed glioma. These TCRs' antigens remain unknown. This table comes from immunoSEQ multiplex PCR, and its TCRdb copy is limited to in-frame clones, with some not included. The table lists roughly 62,000 clones, around nine tenths of them singletons. The starting material was PBMCs, obtained from a glioma patient whose treatment included an IDH1 peptide vaccine. The source of these receptors is a man aged 40-50 years with glioma. The CDR3 runs from the conserved cysteine through the conserved F or W. The order of the fields is clone size, V gene, D gene, J gene, CDR3 protein, CDR3 DNA. The D gene is left open where the match is weak. Expanded clones get a size class; other rows say once, few or many, or leave the size out.

clone_size: NA
v_call: TRBV28
d_call: NA
j_call: TRBJ2-1
cdr3_aa: CASSFRREFRNEQFF
cdr3_nt: TGTGCCAGCAGTTTCAGGCGGGAATTCAGGAATGAGCAGTTCTTC

clone_size: NA
v_call: TRBV19
d_call: NA
j_call: TRBJ2-2
cdr3_aa: CASSMLGGLSLNTGELFF
cdr3_nt: TGTGCCAGTAGTATGTTGGGCGGACTCTCTTTAAACACCGGGGAGCTGTTTTTT

clone_size: NA
v_call: TRBV5-4
d_call: TRBD2
j_call: TRBJ2-5
cdr3_aa: CASSHTGTRGEETQYF
cdr3_nt: TGTGCCAGCAGCCACACCGGGACTAGAGGAGAAGAGACCCAGTACTTC

clone_size: NA
v_call: TRBV27
d_call: NA
j_call: TRBJ1-5
cdr3_aa: CASSLRVFQPQHF
cdr3_nt: TGTGCCAGCAGTTTAAGAGTTTTTCAGCCCCAGCATTTT

clone_size: NA
v_call: TRBV5-1
d_call: TRBD1
j_call: TRBJ1-2
cdr3_aa: CASSQIDRGQDYGYTF
cdr3_nt: TGCGCCAGCAGCCAAATTGACAGGGGGCAGGACTATGGCTACACCTTC

clone_size: NA
v_call: TRBV2
d_call: TRBD1
j_call: TRBJ1-5
cdr3_aa: CASSLGQGESQPQHF
cdr3_nt: TGTGCCAGCAGTTTGGGACAGGGGGAATCCCAGCCCCAGCATTTT

clone_size: NA
v_call: TRBV5-6
d_call: TRBD1
j_call: TRBJ1-2
cdr3_aa: CASSWDRSPRYGYTF
cdr3_nt: TGTGCCAGCAGCTGGGACAGGTCACCGAGGTATGGCTACACCTTC

clone_size: NA
v_call: TRBV11-2
d_call: NA
j_call: TRBJ1-4
cdr3_aa: CASSFGPAVELFF
cdr3_nt: TGTGCCAGCAGCTTCGGACCTGCTGTGGAACTGTTTTTT

clone_size: once
v_call: TRBV27
d_call: NA
j_call: TRBJ1-5
cdr3_aa: CASSFTSNQPQHF
cdr3_nt: TGTGCCAGCAGTTTCACCTCCAATCAGCCCCAGCATTTT

clone_size: once
v_call: TRBV4-1
d_call: NA
j_call: TRBJ1-5
cdr3_aa: CASSQVAGLEPQHF
cdr3_nt: TGCGCCAGCAGCCAAGTCGCGGGCTTGGAGCCCCAGCATTTT

clone_size: NA
v_call: TRBV12-2
d_call: NA
j_call: TRBJ2-2
cdr3_aa: CASRASGPANTGELFF
cdr3_nt: TGTGCAAGTCGCGCTAGCGGCCCAGCGAACACCGGGGAGCTGTTTTTT

clone_size: once
v_call: TRBV6-5
d_call: TRBD1
j_call: TRBJ1-4
cdr3_aa: CASSQTTGGKLFF
cdr3_nt: TGTGCCAGCAGTCAAACGACAGGGGGAAAACTGTTTTTT

clone_size: once
v_call: TRBV7-8
d_call: NA
j_call: TRBJ1-5
cdr3_aa: CASSLESQPQHF
cdr3_nt: TGTGCCAGCAGCTTAGAGAGTCAGCCCCAGCATTTT

clone_size: NA
v_call: TRBV18
d_call: TRBD2
j_call: TRBJ2-5
cdr3_aa: CASSPGVAGGQETQYF
cdr3_nt: TGTGCCAGCTCACCCGGAGTGGCGGGGGGCCAAGAGACCCAGTACTTC

clone_size: NA
v_call: TRBV11-3
d_call: NA
j_call: TRBJ2-7
cdr3_aa: CASSKSSGEQYF
cdr3_nt: TGTGCCAGCAGCAAATCTAGTGGCGAGCAGTACTTC

clone_size: NA
v_call: TRBV2
d_call: NA
j_call: TRBJ2-7
cdr3_aa: CASTGGDRSYEQYF
cdr3_nt: TGTGCCAGCACCGGAGGAGATCGCTCCTACGAGCAGTACTTC

clone_size: NA
v_call: TRBV10-3
d_call: NA
j_call: TRBJ1-6
cdr3_aa: CAISESGGFNSPLHF
cdr3_nt: TGTGCCATCAGTGAGTCGGGGGGATTCAATTCACCCCTCCACTTT